The clone carrying this T cell receptor (beta chain) showed up just a few times. The sample holds other DNA sequences that translate to the same CDR3. Germline V lookup: CDR1 MNHEY, CDR2 SVGAGI. V shed 2 bases, J shed 1 base, and the junction held 1 base outside the gene matches. There are 14 residues in the CDR3. The assay was immunoSEQ multiplex PCR, and TCRdb's table has in-frame clones only and misses some. Among almost 300,000 clones listed, approximately 89% were seen once. The sample comes from a study of blood T cell repertoires in COVID-19. About the research overall: PBMCs, B-cell-depleted T cells, or T cells provided the cDNA or gDNA that made up the material.

The sample comprised peripheral blood. This TCR came from a woman in her twenties or thirties with COVID-19, enrolled during active disease. This chain joins TRBV6-5 and TRBJ1-1; 7 bases line up with TRBD1. Here the CDR3 reads CASSYGQENTEAFF. The DNA for the CDR3 is TGTGCCAGCAGTTACGGACAGGAGAACACTGAAGCTTTCTTT.